The sequence of this T cell receptor (beta chain) was determined in a study of CD8 T cells in ankylosing spondylitis. General study results and limits: Made up of eight highly homologous variants, a TCR beta motif appeared characteristic of ankylosing spondylitis blood.

Comments on this clonotype: Its antigen remains unidentified.

TCRdb independently ran MiXCR on the 5' RACE reads; one entry per CDR3 protein. This sample has fewer than 750,000 distinct CDR3 sequences, with about 20% found just once. Input material: blood, either unsorted or a sorted T cell fraction (not recorded which). The sequence was collected from a male donor with ankylosing spondylitis.

The CDR3 DNA follows: TGCAGCGTTGAGGCAGCGGGAAACTACGAGCAGTACTTC. Its translation: CSVEAAGNYEQYF. The J gene is TRBJ2-7, the V gene TRBV29-1; TRBD2 aligns across 7 bases. The trim removed 3 bases at V and 3 bases at J, leaving 5 bases unmatched. Germline-derived CDR1 and CDR2 are SQVTM and ANQGSEA. The CDR3 length is 13 residues.